The T cell receptor beta chain under discussion was sequenced for a study of low-dose radiotherapy and immunotherapy resistance in tumors. Study background: Cohort 1 was given 0.5 Gy fractions every 2 weeks, 6.5 Gy in total.

This sample's time point: after trial treatment. Treatment here: LDRT plus nivolumab, ipilimumab, low-dose cyclophosphamide and aspirin (RACIN trial). Every donor's regimen consisted of nivolumab, ipilimumab, aspirin, low-dose cyclophosphamide and low-dose radiotherapy. Patients eligible had advanced solid tumors without tumor-infiltrating lymphocytes. The authors amplified TCRs for about 20 PCR cycles with a constant-region primer and a V-primer adapter. TCRdb processed the reads anew with MiXCR; each CDR3 protein has one entry. The repertoire holds around 57,000 distinct CDR3 sequences, with around a third as singletons. Trimming took 4 bases from V and 2 from J; bases not matched to a gene: 12. The CDR3 consists of 16 residues. Germline lookup yields CDR1 SGHRS and CDR2 YFSETQ. This clonotype was seen many times.

The sequencing used PBMCs, collected after low-dose radiotherapy plus immunotherapy. The chain joins TRBV5-1 to TRBJ2-7, with 7 bases identical to TRBD1. This TCR came from a male donor with rectosigmoid adenocarcinoma. In DNA, the CDR3 is TGCGCCAGCAGCCCCACCCCGGGGACAGCCGCCTACGAGCAGTACTTC. Protein product: CASSPTPGTAAYEQYF.